The T cell receptor (beta chain) described here comes from a study of blood T cell repertoires in COVID-19. Whole-study context: Italy, Spain and the United States were the sources of the convalescent and acute COVID-19 samples. PBMCs, B-cell-depleted T cells, or T cells were the source of the cDNA or gDNA that made up the material.

Germline V gene data show CDR1 as LNHDA and CDR2 as SQIVND (reference sequence). V gave up 10 bases and J gave up 5 bases, with 29 bases separating them. The CDR3 is 17 residues long. Patients at the Seattle site were enrolled during active infection and followed longitudinally. Per the original data handling: Estimation of nucleated cell counts was performed using reference gene primer amplification. Method: immunoSEQ multiplex PCR; TCRdb's copy keeps in-frame clones and lacks some. The D gene and trimming were derived from the DNA, and the V and J assignments and clone size from that table. Of about 410,000 clones listed, approximately 89% were seen once; the top ten hold around 1.5%. In this sample, this clone turned up once.

This receptor was identified in a woman in her 40s with COVID-19, enrolled during active disease. Sequenced: peripheral blood. The rearrangement joins TRBV19 to TRBJ1-1; no firm D call. The CDR3 DNA reads as TGTGCCACTTTACTCGGGAAGCCAAGACCCCAGAAAACTGAAGCTTTCTTT. Translated, it gives CATLLGKPRPQKTEAFF. Using reference TRBV19 and TRBJ1-1 for the parts outside the CDR3, the full variable domain is DGGITQSPKYLFRKEGQNVTLSCEQNLNHDAMYWYRQDPGQGLRLIYYSQIVNDFQKGDIAEGYSVSREKKESFPLTVTSAQKNPTAFYLCATLLGKPRPQKTEAFFGQGTRLTVV.